The clone carrying this T cell receptor beta chain was counted a few times. The antigen remains undetermined. The data were taken from a study of CD8 T cells in ankylosing spondylitis. TCRdb recomputed calls from the 5' RACE reads with MiXCR, one row per CDR3 protein. The sample has 700,000 to 1,000,000 distinct CDR3 sequences; about 11% are singletons. Study-wide results and limits: There was a TCR beta motif, made of several highly homologous variants, that appeared characteristic of ankylosing spondylitis blood.

Per germline, CDR1 MNHNS and CDR2 SASEGT. The CDR3 sequence is 15 residues long. V shed 7 bases and J shed 4 bases, with 18 bases lying between them. The clonotype comes from a male donor with ankylosing spondylitis. Sequencing input: blood, either unsorted or a sorted T cell fraction (not recorded which). The chain carries TRBV6-1 and TRBJ2-3; tentative D call: TRBD2 (6 bases). CDR3 sequence: CASKRDSPTADTQYF. The CDR3 DNA sequence: TGTGCCAGCAAACGGGACTCGCCTACCGCAGATACGCAGTATTTT.